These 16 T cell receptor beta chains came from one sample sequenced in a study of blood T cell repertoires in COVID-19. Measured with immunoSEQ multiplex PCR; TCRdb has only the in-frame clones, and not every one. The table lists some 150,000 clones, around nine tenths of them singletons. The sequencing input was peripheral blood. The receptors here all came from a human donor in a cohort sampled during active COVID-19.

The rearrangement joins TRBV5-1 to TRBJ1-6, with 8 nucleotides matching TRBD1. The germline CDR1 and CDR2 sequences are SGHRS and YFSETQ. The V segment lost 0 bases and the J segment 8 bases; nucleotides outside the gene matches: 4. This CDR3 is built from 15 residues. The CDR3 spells CASSLGTGPDSPLHF. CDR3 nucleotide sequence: TGCGCCAGCAGCTTGGGGACAGGGCCGGATTCACCCCTCCACTTT.

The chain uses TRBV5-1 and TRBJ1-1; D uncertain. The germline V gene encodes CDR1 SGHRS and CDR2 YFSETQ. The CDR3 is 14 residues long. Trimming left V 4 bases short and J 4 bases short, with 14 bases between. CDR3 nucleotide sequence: TGCGCCAGCAGCGTCCAATCGGGGAGCACTGAAGCTTTCTTT. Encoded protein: CASSVQSGSTEAFF.

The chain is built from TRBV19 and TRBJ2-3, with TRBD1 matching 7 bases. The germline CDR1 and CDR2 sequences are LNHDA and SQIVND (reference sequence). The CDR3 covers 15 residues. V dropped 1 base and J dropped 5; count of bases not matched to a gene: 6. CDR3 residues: CASSIGDRVGDTQYF. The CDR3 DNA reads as TGTGCCAGTAGTATAGGAGACAGGGTTGGAGATACGCAGTATTTT.

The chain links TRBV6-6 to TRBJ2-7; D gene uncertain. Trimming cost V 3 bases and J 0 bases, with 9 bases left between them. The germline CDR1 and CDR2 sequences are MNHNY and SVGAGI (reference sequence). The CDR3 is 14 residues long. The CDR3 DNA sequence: TGTGCCAGCAGTTATGCCAGAAACTCCTACGAGCAGTACTTC. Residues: CASSYARNSYEQYF.

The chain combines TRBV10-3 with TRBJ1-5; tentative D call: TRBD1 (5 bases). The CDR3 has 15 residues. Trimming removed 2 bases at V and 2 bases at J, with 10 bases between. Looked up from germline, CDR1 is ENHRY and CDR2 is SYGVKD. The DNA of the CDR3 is TGTGCCATCAGTGAGGAGGGGAGGGGCAATCAGCCCCAGCATTTT. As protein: CAISEEGRGNQPQHF.

The CDR3, as DNA: TGCGCCAGCAGCACCAGCACTAGCGGGGGGGCCGGAGAGACCCAGTACTTC. It codes for CASSTSTSGGAGETQYF. This chain uses TRBV5-1 with TRBJ2-5; 13 nucleotides line up with TRBD2. CDR3 length: 17 residues. The germline V gene has CDR1 SGHRS and CDR2 YFSETQ. V shed 4 bases, J shed 4 bases, and the junction held 10 bases outside the gene matches.

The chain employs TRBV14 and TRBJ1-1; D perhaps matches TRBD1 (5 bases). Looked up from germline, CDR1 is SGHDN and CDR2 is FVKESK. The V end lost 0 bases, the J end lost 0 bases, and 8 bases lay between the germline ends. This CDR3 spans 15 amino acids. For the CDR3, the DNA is TGTGCCAGCAGCCAAGATTGGGGGGTGAACACTGAAGCTTTCTTT. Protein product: CASSQDWGVNTEAFF. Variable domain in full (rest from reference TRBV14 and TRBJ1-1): EAGVTQFPSHSVIEKGQTVTLRCDPISGHDNLYWYRRVMGKEIKFLLHFVKESKQDESGMPNNRFLAERTGGTYSTLKVQPAELEDSGVYFCASSQDWGVNTEAFFGQGTRLTVV.

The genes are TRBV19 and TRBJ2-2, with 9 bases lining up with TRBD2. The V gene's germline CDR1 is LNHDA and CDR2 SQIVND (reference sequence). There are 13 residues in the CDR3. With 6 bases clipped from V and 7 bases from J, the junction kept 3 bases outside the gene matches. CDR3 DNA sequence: TGTGCCAGTAGCCTAGCGGGATTCGGGGAGCTGTTTTTT. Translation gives CASSLAGFGELFF.

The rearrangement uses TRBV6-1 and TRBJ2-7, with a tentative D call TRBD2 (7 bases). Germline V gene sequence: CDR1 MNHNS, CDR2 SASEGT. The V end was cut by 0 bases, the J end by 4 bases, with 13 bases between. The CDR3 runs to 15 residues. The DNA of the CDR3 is TGTGCCAGCAGTGAAGCGGCGGGGGCCCTATACGAGCAGTACTTC. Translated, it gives CASSEAAGALYEQYF.

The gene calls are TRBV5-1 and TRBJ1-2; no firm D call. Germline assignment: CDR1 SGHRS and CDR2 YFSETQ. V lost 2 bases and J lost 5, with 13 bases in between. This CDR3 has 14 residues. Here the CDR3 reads CASSFVPLFYGYTF. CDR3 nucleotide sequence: TGCGCCAGCAGCTTCGTTCCCCTCTTTTATGGCTACACCTTC. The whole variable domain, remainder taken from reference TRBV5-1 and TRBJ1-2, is KAGVTQTPRYLIKTRGQQVTLSCSPISGHRSVSWYQQTPGQGLQFLFEYFSETQRNKGNFPGRFSGRQFSNSRSEMNVSTLELGDSALYLCASSFVPLFYGYTFGSGTRLTVV.

The CDR3 loop reads CASRPRSGFYGYTF. CDR3 nucleotides: TGTGCCAGCAGACCAAGATCAGGGTTCTATGGCTACACCTTC. V and J are TRBV5-8 and TRBJ1-2; D possibly corresponds to TRBD1 (5 bases). This CDR3 has 14 amino acids. Between the trimmed V and J ends, which lost 5 bases and 4 bases, there was a span of 15 bases. Germline values: CDR1 SGHTS, CDR2 YDEGEE.

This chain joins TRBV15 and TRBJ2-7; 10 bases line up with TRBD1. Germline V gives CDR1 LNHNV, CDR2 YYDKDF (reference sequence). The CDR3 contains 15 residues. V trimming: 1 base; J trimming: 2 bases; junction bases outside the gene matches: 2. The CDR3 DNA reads TGTGCCACCAGCAGAGGGACAGGGGGGGCCTACGAGCAGTACTTC. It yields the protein CATSRGTGGAYEQYF.

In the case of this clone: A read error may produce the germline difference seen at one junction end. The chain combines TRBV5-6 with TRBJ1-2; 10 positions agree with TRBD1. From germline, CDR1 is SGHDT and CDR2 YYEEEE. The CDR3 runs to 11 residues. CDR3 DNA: TGTGCCAGCAGCGCCACGGGACAGGGGAGCTTC. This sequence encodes CASSATGQGSF.

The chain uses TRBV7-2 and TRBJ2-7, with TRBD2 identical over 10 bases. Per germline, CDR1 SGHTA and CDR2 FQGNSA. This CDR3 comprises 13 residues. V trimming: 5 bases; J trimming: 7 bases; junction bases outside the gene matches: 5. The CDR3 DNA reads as TGTGCCAGCAGCCAAGGACTAGCGGATGAGCAGTACTTC. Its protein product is CASSQGLADEQYF. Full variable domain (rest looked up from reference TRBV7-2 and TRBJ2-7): GAGVSQSPSNKVTEKGKDVELRCDPISGHTALYWYRQSLGQGLEFLIYFQGNSAPDKSGLPSDRFSAERTGGSVSTLTIQRTQQEDSAVYLCASSQGLADEQYFGPGTRLTVT.

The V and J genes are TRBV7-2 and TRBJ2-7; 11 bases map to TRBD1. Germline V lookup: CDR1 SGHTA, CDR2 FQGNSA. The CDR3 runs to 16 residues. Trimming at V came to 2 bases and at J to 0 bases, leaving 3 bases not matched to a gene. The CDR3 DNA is TGTGCCAGCAGCTTACGGACAGGGGGCCTCTCCTACGAGCAGTACTTC. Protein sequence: CASSLRTGGLSYEQYF.

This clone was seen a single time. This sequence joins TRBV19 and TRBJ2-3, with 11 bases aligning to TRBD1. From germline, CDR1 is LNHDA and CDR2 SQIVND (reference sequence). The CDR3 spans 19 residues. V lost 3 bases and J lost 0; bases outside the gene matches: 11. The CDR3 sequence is CASSIGWVGQGASTDTQYF. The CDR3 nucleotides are TGTGCCAGTAGTATTGGTTGGGTTGGACAGGGGGCTAGCACAGATACGCAGTATTTT.